Below, 7 T cell receptor beta chains from the same sample are listed, as sequenced in a study of blood T cell repertoires in COVID-19. TCRdb's table, derived via immunoSEQ multiplex PCR, lists solely in-frame clones and lacks some. The table lists around 58,000 clones, approximately 82% of them singletons, with less than 5.5% in the top ten. The sample taken for sequencing was peripheral blood. The receptors were sampled from a human donor in a cohort sampled during active COVID-19.

CDR3 DNA sequence: TGCGCCAGCAGCTCACTAGGTTTGGGTGAGCAGTTCTTC. Its translation is CASSSLGLGEQFF. The chain couples TRBV5-1 to TRBJ2-1; D is perhaps TRBD2 (5 bases). Trimming removed 3 bases at V and 9 bases at J, with 13 bases between. CDR3 length: 13 amino acids. CDR1 and CDR2 from the germline V gene are SGHRS and YFSETQ.

The chain uses TRBV6-5 and TRBJ1-6; 8 nucleotides line up with TRBD1. The CDR3 loop spans 16 amino acids. Germline values: CDR1 MNHEY, CDR2 SVGAGI. Trimming cost V 0 bases and J 5 bases; bases outside gene matches: 3. The CDR3 DNA reads TGTGCCAGCAGTTACTCGGACAGGGCCCATAATTCACCCCTCCACTTT. It is translated as CASSYSDRAHNSPLHF.

The chain couples TRBV4-1 to TRBJ1-2; tentatively, D is TRBD1 (5 bases). V lost 0 bases, J lost 6 bases, and 8 bases lay in between. The CDR3 spans 13 residues. CDR1 and CDR2 (germline): MGHRA, YSYEKL. The CDR3 nucleotides read TGCGCCAGCAGCCAAGACCAGGGTGATGGCTACACCTTC. Amino acid sequence: CASSQDQGDGYTF.

V is TRBV7-3 and J is TRBJ2-3, with 7 positions matching TRBD2. The length of the CDR3 is 13 residues. V dropped 1 base and J dropped 5; count of bases not matched to a gene: 0. Germline V CDR1 and CDR2: SGHTA, FQGTGA. CDR3 amino acids: CASSLREGDTQYF. The DNA of the CDR3 is TGTGCCAGCAGCTTAAGGGAGGGAGATACGCAGTATTTT.

The rearrangement uses TRBV5-4 and TRBJ1-2; D is perhaps TRBD1 (5 bases). The CDR3 spans 14 residues. Germline V gene data show CDR1 as SGHNT and CDR2 as YYREEE (reference sequence). The V end was cut by 0 bases, the J end by 4 bases, with 10 bases between. The CDR3 DNA sequence: TGTGCCAGCAGCTTGGGTGGGGGGTCCTATGGCTACACCTTC. It encodes CASSLGGGSYGYTF.

This clone came up once. The rearrangement joins TRBV4-3 to TRBJ1-4, with a weak D call TRBD1 (5 bases). CDR3 size: 14 residues. V shed 3 bases and J shed 8 bases, with 13 bases lying between them. Germline CDR1 is LGHNA and CDR2 is YSLEER. DNA for the CDR3: TGCGCCAGCAGCCAGAAAGGGGCCGGGGAAAAACTGTTTTTT. Protein: CASSQKGAGEKLFF.

The rearrangement links TRBV19 to TRBJ1-6, with TRBD1 as a possible D gene (5 bases). Germline CDR1 and CDR2: LNHDA and SQIVND (reference sequence). CDR3 length: 14 residues. V was trimmed by 2 bases and J by 9 bases, leaving 11 bases between them. The CDR3 loop is CASSITGYTSPLHF. CDR3 DNA sequence: TGTGCCAGTAGTATAACAGGTTACACTTCACCCCTCCACTTT.